The T cell receptor beta chain under discussion was sequenced for a study of early T cells in non-severe SARS-CoV-2 infection. This clonotype was counted at least ten times. What it binds is not known. CDR1 and CDR2 from the germline V gene are SGHRS and YFSETQ. The CDR3 is 15 residues long. V was pared by 0 bases and J by 4 bases, with 13 bases between. General study results and limits: The matching step, a VDJdb search, favored anti-spike CD8 responses and missed private and CD4 specificities.

TCRdb ran MiXCR on the 5' RACE reads and lists one entry per CDR3 protein. This table holds more than 55,000 distinct CDR3 sequences, 4.6% found once. This TCR was recovered from an adult who was a healthcare worker with PCR-confirmed SARS-CoV-2 infection or an uninfected control (not recorded which). The donor label of this sample is uncertain. V and J are TRBV5-1 and TRBJ1-1, with no clear D. The specimen was whole blood, collected at baseline. DNA of the CDR3: TGCGCCAGCAGCTTGGTGCCCCTCGGAGGCACTGAAGCTTTCTTT. It translates to CASSLVPLGGTEAFF. Variable domain in full (rest from reference TRBV5-1 and TRBJ1-1): KAGVTQTPRYLIKTRGQQVTLSCSPISGHRSVSWYQQTPGQGLQFLFEYFSETQRNKGNFPGRFSGRQFSNSRSEMNVSTLELGDSALYLCASSLVPLGGTEAFFGQGTRLTVV.